This TCR beta chain was sequenced in a study of beta chain features in type 1 diabetes. The wider study: In age, gender and cell yields, patients were similar to healthy donors.

Expressed TCRB transcripts were sequenced, since all the RNA that had been isolated was reverse transcribed. Using immunoSEQ multiplex PCR, the repertoire was profiled, and TCRdb retains in-frame clones only, with some absent. The sample shows about 470,000 clones, around 30% of them seen only once. General study findings and limits: Sequencing from cDNA could over-represent high-TCR-expressing cells. There was a moderate but significant shortening of TCRB CDR3s in all four CD4+ subsets of Type 1 diabetes patients.

The sample holds a few counts of this clone. Its target is not known. The sample consisted of naive CD4+ T cells from blood. The sequence was obtained from a man between 18 and 35 years old in good health.

CDR3 sequence reads: CAWNQDNYGYTF. The CDR3 DNA sequence: TGTGCCTGGAATCAGGACAACTATGGCTACACCTTC. The rearrangement uses TRBV30 and TRBJ1-2; D unclear. The CDR3 loop spans 12 amino acids. CDR1 is GTSNPN, CDR2 SVGIG, per germline (reference sequence). V lost 4 bases and J lost 2, with 8 bases in between. The variable domain in full, with the rest retrieved from reference TRBV30 and TRBJ1-2, is SQTIHQWPATLVQPVGSPLSLECTVEGTSNPNLYWYRQAAGRGLQLLFYSVGIGQISSEVPQNLSASRPQDRQFILSSKKLLLSDSGFYLCAWNQDNYGYTFGSGTRLTVV.